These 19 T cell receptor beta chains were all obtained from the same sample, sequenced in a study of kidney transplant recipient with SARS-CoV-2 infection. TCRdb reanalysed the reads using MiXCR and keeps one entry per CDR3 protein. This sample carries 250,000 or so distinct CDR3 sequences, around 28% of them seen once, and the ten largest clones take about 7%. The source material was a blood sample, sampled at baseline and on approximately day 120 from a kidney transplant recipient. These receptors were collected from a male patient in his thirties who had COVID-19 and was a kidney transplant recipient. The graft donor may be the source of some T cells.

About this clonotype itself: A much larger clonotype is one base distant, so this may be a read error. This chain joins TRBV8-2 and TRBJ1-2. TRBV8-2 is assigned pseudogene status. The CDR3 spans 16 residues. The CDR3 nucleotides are TGTGGCAGTGAGCGGATTGATAGCCGAAAGACCTATGGCTACACCTTC. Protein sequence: CGSERIDSRKTYGYTF.

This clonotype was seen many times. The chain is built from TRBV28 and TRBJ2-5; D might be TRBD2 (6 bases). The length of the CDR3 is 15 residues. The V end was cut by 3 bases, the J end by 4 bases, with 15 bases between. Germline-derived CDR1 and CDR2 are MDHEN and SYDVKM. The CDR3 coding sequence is TGTGCCAGCAGTTTCACCCGGGACTTCGGAGAGACCCAGTACTTC. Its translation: CASSFTRDFGETQYF. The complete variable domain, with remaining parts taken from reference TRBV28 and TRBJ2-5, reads DVKVTQSSRYLVKRTGEKVFLECVQDMDHENMFWYRQDPGLGLRLIYFSYDVKMKEKGDIPEGYSVSREKKERFSLILESASTNQTSMYLCASSFTRDFGETQYFGPGTRLLVL.

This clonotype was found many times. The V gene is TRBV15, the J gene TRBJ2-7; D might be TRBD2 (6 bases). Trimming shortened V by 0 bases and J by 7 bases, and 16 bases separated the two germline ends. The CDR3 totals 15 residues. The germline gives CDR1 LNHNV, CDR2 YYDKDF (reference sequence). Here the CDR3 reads CATSRDRGTPGEQYF. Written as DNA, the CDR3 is TGTGCCACCAGCAGAGATCGGGGGACCCCGGGGGAGCAGTACTTC.

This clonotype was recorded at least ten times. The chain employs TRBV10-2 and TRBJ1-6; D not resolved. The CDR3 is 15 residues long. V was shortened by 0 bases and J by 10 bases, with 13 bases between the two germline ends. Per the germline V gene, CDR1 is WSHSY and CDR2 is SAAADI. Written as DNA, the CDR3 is TGCGCCAGCAGTGAGTCTCCTGGGTTAGGCTCACCCCTCCACTTT. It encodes CASSESPGLGSPLHF.

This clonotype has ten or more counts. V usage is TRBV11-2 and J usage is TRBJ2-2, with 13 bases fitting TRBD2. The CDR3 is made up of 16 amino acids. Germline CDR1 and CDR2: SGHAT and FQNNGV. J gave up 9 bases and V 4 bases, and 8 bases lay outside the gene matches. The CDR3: CASSSGLAGVNRELFF. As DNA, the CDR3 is TGTGCCAGCAGCTCAGGACTAGCGGGAGTAAACCGGGAGCTGTTTTTT.

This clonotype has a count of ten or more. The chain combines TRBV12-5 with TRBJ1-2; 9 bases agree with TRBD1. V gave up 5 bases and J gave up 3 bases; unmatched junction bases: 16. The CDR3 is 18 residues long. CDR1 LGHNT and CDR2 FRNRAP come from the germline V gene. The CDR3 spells CASGDEHPSWTGDYGYTF. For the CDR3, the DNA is TGTGCTAGTGGTGACGAACACCCATCCTGGACAGGGGACTATGGCTACACCTTC.

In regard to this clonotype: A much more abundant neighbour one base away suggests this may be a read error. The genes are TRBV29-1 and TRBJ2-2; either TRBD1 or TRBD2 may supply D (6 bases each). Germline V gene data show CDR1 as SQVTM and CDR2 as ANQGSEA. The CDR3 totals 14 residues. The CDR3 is CNVGGGTNTGELFF. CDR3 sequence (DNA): TGCAACGTCGGTGGCGGGACAAACACCGGGGAGCTGTTTTTT.

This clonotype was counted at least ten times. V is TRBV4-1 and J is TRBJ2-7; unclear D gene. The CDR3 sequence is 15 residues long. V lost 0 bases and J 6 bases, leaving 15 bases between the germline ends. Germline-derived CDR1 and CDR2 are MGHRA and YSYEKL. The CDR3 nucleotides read TGCGCCAGCAGCCAAGATTATCTGGCCACCTCCGAGCAGTACTTC. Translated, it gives CASSQDYLATSEQYF.

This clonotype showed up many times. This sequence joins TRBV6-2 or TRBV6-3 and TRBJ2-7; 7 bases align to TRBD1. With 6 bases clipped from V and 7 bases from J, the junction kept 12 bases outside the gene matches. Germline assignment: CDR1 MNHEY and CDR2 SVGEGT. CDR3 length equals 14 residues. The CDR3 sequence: CASRLYRDSEEQYF. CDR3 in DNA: TGTGCCAGCAGACTTTACCGGGACAGTGAGGAGCAGTACTTC.

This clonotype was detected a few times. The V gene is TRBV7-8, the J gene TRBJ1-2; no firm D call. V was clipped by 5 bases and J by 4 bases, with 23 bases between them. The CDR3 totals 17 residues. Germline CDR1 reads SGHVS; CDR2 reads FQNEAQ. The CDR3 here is CASSHALFTRKTYGYTF. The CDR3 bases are TGTGCCAGCAGCCATGCCTTGTTTACCCGAAAGACCTATGGCTACACCTTC.

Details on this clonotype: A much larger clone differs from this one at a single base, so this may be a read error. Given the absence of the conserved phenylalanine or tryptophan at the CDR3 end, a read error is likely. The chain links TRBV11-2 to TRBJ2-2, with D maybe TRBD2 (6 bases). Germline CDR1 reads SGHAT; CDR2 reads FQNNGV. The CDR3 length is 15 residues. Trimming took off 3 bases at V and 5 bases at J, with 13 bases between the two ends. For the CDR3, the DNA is TGTGCCAGCAGCTTGGGGGGACGGGGGACCGGGGAGCTGTTTCTT. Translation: CASSLGGRGTGELFL.

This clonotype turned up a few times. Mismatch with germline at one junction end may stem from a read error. CDR3 DNA sequence: TGTGCCGGCAGCCCGTCGTTGGAACACTTGTACCAAGAGACCCAGTACTTC. It yields the protein CAGSPSLEHLYQETQYF. This chain uses TRBV6-6 with TRBJ2-5; no firm D call. The CDR3 has 17 residues. CDR1 MNHNY and CDR2 SVGAGI come from the germline V gene (reference sequence).

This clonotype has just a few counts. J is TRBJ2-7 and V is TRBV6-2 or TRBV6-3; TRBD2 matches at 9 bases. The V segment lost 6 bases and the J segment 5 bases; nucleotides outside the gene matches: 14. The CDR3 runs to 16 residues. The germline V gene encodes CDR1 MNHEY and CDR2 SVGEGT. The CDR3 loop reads CASSLWAGLAHHEQYF. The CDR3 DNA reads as TGTGCCAGCAGCCTCTGGGCGGGACTAGCACACCACGAGCAGTACTTC.

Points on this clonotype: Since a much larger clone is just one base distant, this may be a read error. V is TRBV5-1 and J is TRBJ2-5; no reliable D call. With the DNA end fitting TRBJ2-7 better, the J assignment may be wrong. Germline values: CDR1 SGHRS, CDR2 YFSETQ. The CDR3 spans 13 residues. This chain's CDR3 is CAISLRTDYEQYF. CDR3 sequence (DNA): TGCGCCATCAGCTTAAGGACGGACTACGAGCAGTACTTC.

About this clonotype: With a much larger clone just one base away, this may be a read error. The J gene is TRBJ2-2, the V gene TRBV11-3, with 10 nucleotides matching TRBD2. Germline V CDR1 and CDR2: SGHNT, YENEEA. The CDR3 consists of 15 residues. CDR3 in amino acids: CASSWSLAGGAELSF. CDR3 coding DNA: TGTGCCAGCAGCTGGAGCTTAGCGGGGGGCGCGGAGCTGTCTTTT.

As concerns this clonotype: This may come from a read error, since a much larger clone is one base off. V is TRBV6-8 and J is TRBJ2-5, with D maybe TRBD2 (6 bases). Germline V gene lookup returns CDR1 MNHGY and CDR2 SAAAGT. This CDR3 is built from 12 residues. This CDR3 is CASSSWGETQHF. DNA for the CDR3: TGTGCCAGCAGTTCCTGGGGGGAGACCCAGCACTTC.

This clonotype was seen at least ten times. Here the CDR3 reads CAWTYGSLYEQYF. CDR3 nucleotides: TGTGCCTGGACCTACGGTTCCCTTTACGAGCAGTACTTC. The chain uses TRBV30 and TRBJ2-7; D is uncertain. CDR3 length: 13 residues. Between the trimmed V and J ends, which lost 4 bases and 4 bases, there was a span of 14 bases. Germline-derived CDR1 and CDR2 are GTSNPN and SVGIG (reference sequence).

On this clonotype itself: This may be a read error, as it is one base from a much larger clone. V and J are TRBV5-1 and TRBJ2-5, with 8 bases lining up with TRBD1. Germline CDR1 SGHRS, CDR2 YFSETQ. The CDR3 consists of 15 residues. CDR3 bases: TGCGCCAGCAGCTTGAACAGGGGGTACCAAGAGACCCGGTACTTC. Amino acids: CASSLNRGYQETRYF.

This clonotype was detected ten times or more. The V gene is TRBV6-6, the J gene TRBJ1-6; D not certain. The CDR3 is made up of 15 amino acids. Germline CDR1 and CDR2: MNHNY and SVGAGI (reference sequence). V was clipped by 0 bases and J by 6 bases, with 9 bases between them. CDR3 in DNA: TGTGCCAGCAGTTACTCGGCACAGAGTAATTCACCCCTCCACTTT. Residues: CASSYSAQSNSPLHF.